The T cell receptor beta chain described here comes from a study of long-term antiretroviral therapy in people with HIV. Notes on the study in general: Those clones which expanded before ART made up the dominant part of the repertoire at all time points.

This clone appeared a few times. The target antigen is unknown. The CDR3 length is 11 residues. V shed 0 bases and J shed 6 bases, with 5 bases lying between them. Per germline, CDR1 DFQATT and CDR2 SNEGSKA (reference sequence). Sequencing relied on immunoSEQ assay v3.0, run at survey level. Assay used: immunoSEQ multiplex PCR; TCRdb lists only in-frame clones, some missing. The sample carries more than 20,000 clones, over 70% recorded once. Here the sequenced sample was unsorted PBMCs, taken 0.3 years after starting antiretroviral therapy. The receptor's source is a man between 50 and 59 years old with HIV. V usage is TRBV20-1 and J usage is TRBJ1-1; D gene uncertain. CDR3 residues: CSAREAPEAFF. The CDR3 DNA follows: TGCAGTGCTAGAGAGGCACCTGAAGCTTTCTTT.